A single sample gave rise to the 15 T cell receptor beta chains below, sequenced in a study of T cell repertoires in cytomegalovirus infection. What these receptors recognize is not known. Each CDR3 protein is one row after TCRdb ran MiXCR on the reads. The data hold about 500,000 distinct CDR3 sequences, with around a third observed a single time. The sequencing used cultured PBMCs, collected from culture after CMV antigen stimulation. These receptors came from a human donor in good health (CMV status not recorded). Some clones in this sample may be carry-over from other donors' samples.

This clonotype was picked up a small number of times. The chain joins TRBV12-3 or TRBV12-4 to TRBJ2-5; TRBD2 agrees at 11 bases. The CDR3 sequence is 17 residues long. The J segment lost 5 bases and the V segment lost 3 bases, leaving 11 bases of the junction unmatched. CDR3 coding DNA: TGTGCCAGCAGTTTTTTCGGTAGCGGGAGGGCCCTGGAGACCCAGTACTTC. As protein: CASSFFGSGRALETQYF.

This chain connects TRBV7-6 to TRBJ2-7, with 10 nucleotides matching TRBD2. The germline gives CDR1 SGHVS, CDR2 FNYEAQ. With V trimmed by 1 base and J by 4 bases, 7 bases remained unmatched. This CDR3 comprises 16 residues. The CDR3 sequence is CASSLGRLAGEYEQYF. As DNA, the CDR3 is TGTGCCAGCAGCTTAGGCCGGCTAGCGGGAGAGTACGAGCAGTACTTC.

This clonotype has just a few counts. This chain connects TRBV15 to TRBJ2-1; 10 bases align to TRBD2. Germline CDR1 LNHNV, CDR2 YYDKDF (reference sequence). The CDR3 has 16 amino acids. V lost 5 bases and J lost 1; bases outside the gene matches: 5. CDR3 sequence reads: CATSVGLAISYNEQFF. CDR3 bases: TGTGCCACCAGCGTGGGACTAGCGATTTCCTACAATGAGCAGTTCTTC.

This clonotype showed up just a few times. The chain joins TRBV28 to TRBJ2-1; D not resolved. CDR1 and CDR2 (germline): MDHEN, SYDVKM. Trimming pared 5 bases from V and 5 bases from J, leaving 16 bases between. The CDR3 sequence is 15 residues long. The CDR3 DNA reads TGTGCCAGCAGTGGTTATGAGCCCCGGAACAATGAGCAGTTCTTC. Protein product: CASSGYEPRNNEQFF.

This clonotype showed up just a few times. J is TRBJ2-1 and V is TRBV28, with D possibly called TRBD1 or TRBD2 (7 bases each). Germline loops: CDR1 MDHEN, CDR2 SYDVKM. Between the trimmed V and J ends, which lost 5 bases and 1 base, there was a span of 15 bases. This CDR3 is built from 16 residues. The CDR3 loop reads CASSQGGRASYNEQFF. In DNA form, the CDR3 reads TGTGCCAGCAGTCAGGGGGGGAGGGCGTCCTACAATGAGCAGTTCTTC.

J is TRBJ1-2 and V is TRBV11-3; TRBD1 agrees at 7 bases. CDR3 size: 16 residues. After removal of 4 bases from V and 5 bases from J, the junction contained 13 bases not matched to a gene. Germline V gene sequence: CDR1 SGHNT, CDR2 YENEEA. The CDR3 nucleotides read TGTGCCAGCAGCTCACTAAAACCGACAGGGCCTTATGGCTACACCTTC. This codes for CASSSLKPTGPYGYTF.

The V gene is TRBV7-2, the J gene TRBJ2-3; 8 bases are shared with TRBD1. The CDR3 totals 15 residues. Germline V gene sequence: CDR1 SGHTA, CDR2 FQGNSA. Trimming cost V 6 bases and J 4 bases; bases outside gene matches: 9. The CDR3, as DNA: TGTGCCAGCAGGGGAGACAGGGGTTCAGCAGATACGCAGTATTTT. Encoded protein: CASRGDRGSADTQYF. Full variable domain (rest looked up from reference TRBV7-2 and TRBJ2-3): GAGVSQSPSNKVTEKGKDVELRCDPISGHTALYWYRQSLGQGLEFLIYFQGNSAPDKSGLPSDRFSAERTGGSVSTLTIQRTQQEDSAVYLCASRGDRGSADTQYFGPGTRLTVL.

This clonotype was recorded a few times. The V call is TRBV2, the J call TRBJ2-2, with 7 bases lining up with TRBD1. Trimming took 9 bases from V and 1 from J; bases not matched to a gene: 8. Germline loops: CDR1 SNHLY, CDR2 FYNNEI. The CDR3 covers 15 residues. Here the CDR3 DNA reads TGTGCCAGTCTACAGACAGGGAAGAACACCGGGGAGCTGTTTTTT. Translating gives CASLQTGKNTGELFF.

This clonotype appeared a few times. The chain combines TRBV6-2 or TRBV6-3 with TRBJ2-7; TRBD2 aligns across 11 bases. Germline CDR1 is MNHEY and CDR2 is SVGEGT. J gave up 1 base and V 2 bases, and 7 bases lay outside the gene matches. CDR3 size: 17 residues. DNA of the CDR3: TGTGCCAGCAGTTACAGAGGGGGACTAGCGGTATCCTACGAGCAGTACGTC. Amino acid sequence: CASSYRGGLAVSYEQYV.

The chain couples TRBV4-1 to TRBJ2-4; possibly TRBD2 for D (5 bases). The length of the CDR3 is 17 residues. Germline-derived CDR1 and CDR2 are MGHRA and YSYEKL. Trimming removed 1 base at V and 0 bases at J, with 13 bases between. The CDR3 DNA sequence: TGCGCCAGCAGCCAAGGACTAACCGGTGTAGCCAAAAACATTCAGTACTTC. This gives the protein CASSQGLTGVAKNIQYF.

This chain joins TRBV7-2 and TRBJ2-1; no definite D call. This CDR3 spans 12 amino acids. Between the trimmed V and J ends, which lost 10 bases and 3 bases, there was a span of 10 bases. CDR1 is SGHTA and CDR2 is FQGNSA in the germline V gene. Here the CDR3 reads CATFAIYNEQFF. In DNA form, the CDR3 reads TGTGCCACCTTCGCGATCTACAATGAGCAGTTCTTC.

CDR3 loop: CAWSVWTSINEQFF. The CDR3 DNA reads as TGTGCCTGGAGTGTGTGGACCTCAATCAATGAGCAGTTCTTC. The V and J genes are TRBV30 and TRBJ2-1; D is unclear. This CDR3 comprises 14 residues. Germline V gives CDR1 GTSNPN, CDR2 SVGIG (reference sequence). The V end was cut by 0 bases, the J end by 6 bases, with 12 bases between.

This clonotype was detected many times. The rearrangement uses TRBV4-1 and TRBJ2-1, with D possibly matching TRBD1 (6 bases). V was clipped by 4 bases and J by 0 bases, with 13 bases between them. The CDR3 has 16 residues. From germline, CDR1 is MGHRA and CDR2 YSYEKL. DNA of the CDR3: TGCGCCAGCAGCCCCATAGGACAGAGCTCCTACAATGAGCAGTTCTTC. This encodes CASSPIGQSSYNEQFF.

CDR3: CASSQEGGSTDTQYF. CDR3 sequence (DNA): TGCGCCAGCAGCCAAGAAGGTGGTAGCACAGATACGCAGTATTTT. The chain combines TRBV4-1 with TRBJ2-3; D gene ambiguous. The V and J ends lost 0 bases and 0 bases respectively, with 7 bases between them. The CDR3 is made up of 15 amino acids. Per the germline V gene, CDR1 is MGHRA and CDR2 is YSYEKL.

The chain combines TRBV4-2 with TRBJ2-1; TRBD2 is a possible D gene (5 bases). V gave up 0 bases and J gave up 8 bases, with 11 bases separating them. Germline V CDR1 and CDR2: LGHNA, YNFKEQ. The CDR3 extends over 14 amino acids. CDR3 residues: CASSQDYKEDEQFF. For the CDR3, the DNA is TGTGCCAGCAGCCAAGACTACAAGGAGGATGAGCAGTTCTTC.